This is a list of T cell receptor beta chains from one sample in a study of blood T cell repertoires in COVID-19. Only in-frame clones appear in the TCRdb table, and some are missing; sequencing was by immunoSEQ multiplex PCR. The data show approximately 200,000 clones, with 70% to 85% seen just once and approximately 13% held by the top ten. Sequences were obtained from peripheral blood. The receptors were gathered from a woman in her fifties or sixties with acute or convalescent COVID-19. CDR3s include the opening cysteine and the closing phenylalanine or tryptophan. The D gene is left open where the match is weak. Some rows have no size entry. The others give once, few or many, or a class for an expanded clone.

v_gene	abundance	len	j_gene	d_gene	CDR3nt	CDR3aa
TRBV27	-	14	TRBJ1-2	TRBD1	TGTGCCAGCAGTTCTCTCAGGGGGCACTATGGCTACACCTTC	CASSSLRGHYGYTF
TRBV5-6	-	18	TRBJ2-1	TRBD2	TGTGCCAGCAGCTTGGCGGGGGCCCTAGCGGGGAAGTACAATGAGCAGTTCTTC	CASSLAGALAGKYNEQFF
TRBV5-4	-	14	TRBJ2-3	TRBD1	TGTGCCAGCGCCTTGGACAGGGGTGAAGATACGCAGTATTTT	CASALDRGEDTQYF
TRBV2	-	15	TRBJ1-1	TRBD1	TGTGCCAGCAGGCCCACGGGACAGGGGACCACTGAAGCTTTCTTT	CASRPTGQGTTEAFF
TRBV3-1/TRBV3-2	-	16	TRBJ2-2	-	TGTGCCAGCAGCCAAGGCTACAGGGTGCGGCCCGGGGAGCTGTTTTTT	CASSQGYRVRPGELFF
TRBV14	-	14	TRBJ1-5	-	TGTGCCAGCAGCTCCAGTTCTGGCAATCAGCCCCAGCATTTT	CASSSSSGNQPQHF
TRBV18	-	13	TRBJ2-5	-	TGTGCCAGCTCTCTCGACTCGGGGGAGACCCAGTACTTC	CASSLDSGETQYF
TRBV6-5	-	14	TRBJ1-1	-	TGTGCCAGCAGTTACTCCCCGGGAAACACTGAAGCTTTCTTT	CASSYSPGNTEAFF
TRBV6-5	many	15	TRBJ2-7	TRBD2	TGTGCCAGCAGATTACAAGCTAGCGGTTCCTACGAGCAGTACTTC	CASRLQASGSYEQYF
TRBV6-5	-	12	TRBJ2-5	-	TGTGCCAGCAGGGCTAGCCAAGAGACCCAGTACTTC	CASRASQETQYF
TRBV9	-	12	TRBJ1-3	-	TGTGCCAGCAGCTCACTAGATCGACCTATATATTTT	CASSSLDRPIYF
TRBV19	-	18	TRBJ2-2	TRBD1	TGTGCCAGTACCCTTGGGACAGGGGAAATTGGGTACACCGGGGAGCTGTTTTTT	CASTLGTGEIGYTGELFF
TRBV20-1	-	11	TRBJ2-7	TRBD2	TGCAGTGCAAGGGACTACCGCGAGCAGTACTTC	CSARDYREQYF
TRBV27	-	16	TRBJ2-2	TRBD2	TGTGCCAGCAGTCGTCTAGCGGGAGTAGGCACCGGGGAGCTGTTTTTT	CASSRLAGVGTGELFF
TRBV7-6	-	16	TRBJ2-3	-	TGTGCCAGCAGCCCTTCGGTGTTTGGGCCGACACATACGCAGTATTTT	CASSPSVFGPTHTQYF
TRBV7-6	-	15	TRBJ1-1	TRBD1	TGTGCCAGCAGCCTATACGACAGGGGGCTTTCTGAAGCTTTCTTT	CASSLYDRGLSEAFF
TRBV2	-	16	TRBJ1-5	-	TGTGCCAGCAGGGGCACAGGGTGGGCGGGCAATCAGCCCCAGCATTTT	CASRGTGWAGNQPQHF
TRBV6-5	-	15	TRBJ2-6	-	TGTGCCAGCAGCGTCGGAGGGGCGGGGGCCAACGTCCTGACTTTC	CASSVGGAGANVLTF
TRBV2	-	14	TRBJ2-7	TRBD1	TGTGCCAGCAGTGAACGGGACAGGTCCTACGAGCAGTACTTC	CASSERDRSYEQYF
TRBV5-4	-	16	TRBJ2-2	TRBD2	TGTGCCAGCAGCTTGGAGCGGGGGGGGAACACCGGGGAGCTGTTTTTT	CASSLERGGNTGELFF
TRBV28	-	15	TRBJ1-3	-	TGTGCCAGCTCGTGGCGACGGGGCTCTGGAAACACCATATATTTT	CASSWRRGSGNTIYF
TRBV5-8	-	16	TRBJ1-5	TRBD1	TGTGCCAGCAGCTTGTTCGGACAGGGGTATAATCAGCCCCAGCATTTT	CASSLFGQGYNQPQHF
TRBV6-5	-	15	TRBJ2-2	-	TGTGCCAGCAGCTATCGGGGTAAAGGGCCCGGGGAGCTGTTTTTT	CASSYRGKGPGELFF
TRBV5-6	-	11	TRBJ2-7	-	TGTGCCAGCAGAGGGACTGGGGAGCAGTACTTC	CASRGTGEQYF
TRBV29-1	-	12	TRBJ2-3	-	TGCAGCGTTGTCACAGGAAAAGATACGCAGTATTTT	CSVVTGKDTQYF
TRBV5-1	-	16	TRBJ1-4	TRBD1	TGCGCCAGCAGCCTAGACAGGGGAGTAACTAATGAAAAACTGTTTTTT	CASSLDRGVTNEKLFF
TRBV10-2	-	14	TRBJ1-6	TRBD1	TGCGCCAGCAGTACCGGGACAGGCAATTCACCCCTCCACTTT	CASSTGTGNSPLHF
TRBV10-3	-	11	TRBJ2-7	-	TGTGCCACCAGCGGCTCCTACGAGCAGTACTTC	CATSGSYEQYF
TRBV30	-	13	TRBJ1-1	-	TGTGCCTGGAGCTTGGGCCGGAACACTGAAGCTTTCTTT	CAWSLGRNTEAFF
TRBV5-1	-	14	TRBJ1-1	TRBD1	TGCGCCAGCCGCCAGGGGACAGGGGTCACTGAAGCTTTCTTT	CASRQGTGVTEAFF
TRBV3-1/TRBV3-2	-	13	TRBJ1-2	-	TGTGCCAGCAGCCAGGCCCAGGGCTATGGCTACACCTTC	CASSQAQGYGYTF
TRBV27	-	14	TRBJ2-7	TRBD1	TGTGCCAGCAGGTCGACAGGGACACTTTACGAGCAGTACTTC	CASRSTGTLYEQYF
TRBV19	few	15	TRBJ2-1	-	TGTGCCAGTAGTATCAAGCGTCTCTCCTACAATGAGCAGTTCTTC	CASSIKRLSYNEQFF
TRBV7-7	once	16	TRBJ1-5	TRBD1	TGTGCCAGCACCCCGTGTCGGGACAGTCGCAATCAGCCCCAGCATTTT	CASTPCRDSRNQPQHF
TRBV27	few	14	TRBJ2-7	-	TGTGCCAGCAGTTTAGGGCTTAGAGGGGGCGAGCAGTACTTC	CASSLGLRGGEQYF
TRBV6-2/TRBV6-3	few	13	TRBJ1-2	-	TGTGCCAGCAGTAAACAGGAAATCTATGGCTACACCTTC	CASSKQEIYGYTF
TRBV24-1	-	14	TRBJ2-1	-	TGTGCCACTATGGGGACTCCGGGACCCAATGAGCAGTTCTTC	CATMGTPGPNEQFF
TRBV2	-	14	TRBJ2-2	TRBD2	TGTGCCAGCAGTGAGGGAGGGGTCAACGGGGAGCTGTTTTTT	CASSEGGVNGELFF
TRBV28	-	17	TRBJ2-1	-	TGTGCCAGCAGTTCTGATGCCGGGACTCAACCATACAATGAGCAGTTCTTC	CASSSDAGTQPYNEQFF
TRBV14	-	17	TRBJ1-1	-	TGTGCCAGCAGCCAAGGGTTAATACAGGGTATAAACACTGAAGCTTTCTTT	CASSQGLIQGINTEAFF
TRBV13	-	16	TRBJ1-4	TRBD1	TGTGCCAGCAGCTTCAAGACAGGGGCATACAATGAAAAACTGTTTTTT	CASSFKTGAYNEKLFF